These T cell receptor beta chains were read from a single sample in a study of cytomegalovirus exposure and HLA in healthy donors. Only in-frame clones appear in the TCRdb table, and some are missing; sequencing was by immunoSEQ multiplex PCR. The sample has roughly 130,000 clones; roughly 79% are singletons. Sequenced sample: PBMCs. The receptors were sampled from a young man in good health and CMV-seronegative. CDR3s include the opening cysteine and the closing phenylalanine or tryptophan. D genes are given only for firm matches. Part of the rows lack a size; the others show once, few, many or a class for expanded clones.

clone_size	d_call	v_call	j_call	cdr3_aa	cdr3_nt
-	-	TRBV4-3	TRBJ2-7	CASSQDWAGTNYEQYF	TGCGCCAGCAGCCAAGATTGGGCAGGGACAAACTACGAGCAGTACTTC
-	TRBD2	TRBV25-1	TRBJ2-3	CASSDPIAGVYTDTQYF	TGTGCCAGCAGTGACCCTATCGCGGGGGTATACACAGATACGCAGTATTTT
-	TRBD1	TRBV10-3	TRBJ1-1	CAISELGRGLRNTEAFF	TGTGCCATCAGTGAGTTGGGAAGGGGGCTAAGGAACACTGAAGCTTTCTTT
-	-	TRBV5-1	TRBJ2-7	CASSFKLSYEQYF	TGCGCCAGCAGCTTTAAGCTATCCTACGAGCAGTACTTC
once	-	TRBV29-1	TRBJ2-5	CSVDIEYF	TGCAGCGTTGATATTGAGTACTTC
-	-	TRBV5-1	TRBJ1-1	CASWLAEAFF	TGCGCCAGCTGGCTTGCTGAAGCTTTCTTT
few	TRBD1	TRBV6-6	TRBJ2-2	CASSPPGQVQGELFF	TGTGCCAGCAGCCCTCCCGGACAGGTCCAGGGGGAGCTGTTTTTT
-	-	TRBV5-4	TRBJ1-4	CASSLTGKEKLFF	TGTGCCAGCAGCTTGACAGGGAAAGAAAAACTGTTTTTT
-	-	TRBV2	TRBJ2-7	CASSGISASSYEQYF	TGTGCCAGCAGTGGAATCAGTGCTAGCAGCTACGAGCAGTACTTC
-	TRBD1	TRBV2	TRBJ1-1	CASSVDRDRGFDTEAFF	TGTGCCAGCAGTGTAGACCGGGACAGGGGATTTGACACTGAAGCTTTCTTT
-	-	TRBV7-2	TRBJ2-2	CASREGAHGTGELFF	TGTGCCAGCAGGGAGGGGGCCCACGGCACCGGGGAGCTGTTTTTT
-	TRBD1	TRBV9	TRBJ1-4	CASSTGGDEKLFF	TGTGCCAGCAGTACAGGGGGGGATGAAAAACTGTTTTTT
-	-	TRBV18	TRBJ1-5	CASSPQYQGPQPQHF	TGTGCCAGCTCACCTCAATATCAGGGGCCGCAGCCCCAGCATTTT
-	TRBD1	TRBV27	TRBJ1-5	CASGRGTGRNQPQHF	TGTGCCAGCGGTCGGGGGACAGGCCGCAATCAGCCCCAGCATTTT
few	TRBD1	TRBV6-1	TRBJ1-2	CASSAGQGGFSNGYTF	TGTGCCAGCAGTGCCGGACAGGGGGGGTTCTCGAATGGCTACACCTTC
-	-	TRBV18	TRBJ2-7	CASSRPDF	TGTGCCAGCTCACGCCCGGACTTC
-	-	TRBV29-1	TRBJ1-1	CSVAGGTKAFF	TGCAGCGTTGCGGGAGGGACGAAAGCTTTCTTT
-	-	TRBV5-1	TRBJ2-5	CASSLLGEETQYF	TGCGCCAGCAGCTTGCTTGGGGAGGAGACCCAGTACTTC
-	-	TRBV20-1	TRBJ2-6	CSAYGANVLTF	TGCAGTGCCTATGGGGCCAACGTCCTGACTTTC
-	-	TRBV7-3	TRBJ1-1	CASAAGLNTEAFF	TGTGCCAGCGCGGCGGGGTTGAACACTGAAGCTTTCTTT
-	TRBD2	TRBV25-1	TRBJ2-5	CASSVAGGQETQYF	TGTGCCAGCAGCGTAGCGGGGGGACAAGAGACCCAGTACTTC
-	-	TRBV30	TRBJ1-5	CAWREGGAGQPQHF	TGTGCCTGGAGGGAGGGGGGGGCAGGTCAGCCCCAGCATTTT
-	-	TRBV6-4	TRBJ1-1	CASRGRASGMNTEAFF	TGTGCCAGCAGGGGTCGGGCAAGCGGCATGAACACTGAAGCTTTCTTT
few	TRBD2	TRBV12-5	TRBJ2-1	CASGSDSSGYRNYNEQFF	TGTGCTAGTGGTTCGGACTCTAGCGGGTACCGGAATTACAATGAGCAGTTCTTC
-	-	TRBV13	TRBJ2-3	CASSLDAWGNKGTDTQYF	TGTGCCAGCAGCTTAGATGCTTGGGGCAACAAGGGCACAGATACGCAGTATTTT
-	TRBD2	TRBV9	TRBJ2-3	CASSVTGLAGGTDTQYF	TGTGCCAGCAGCGTAACTGGACTAGCGGGGGGCACAGATACGCAGTATTTT
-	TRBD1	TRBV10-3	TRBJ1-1	CAIRMGQTNTEAFF	TGTGCCATCAGAATGGGACAGACGAACACTGAAGCTTTCTTT
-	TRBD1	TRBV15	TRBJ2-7	CATSRGTGALTYEQYF	TGTGCCACCAGCAGGGGGACAGGGGCCTTGACCTACGAGCAGTACTTC
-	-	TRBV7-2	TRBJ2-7	CASSLTGRGTYEQYF	TGTGCCAGCAGCTTAACAGGGAGGGGCACCTACGAGCAGTACTTC
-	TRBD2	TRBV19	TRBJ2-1	CASSIRVAGGNNEQFF	TGTGCCAGTAGTATTCGGGTAGCGGGGGGAAACAATGAGCAGTTCTTC
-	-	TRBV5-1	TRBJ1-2	CTSSLDRNYGYTF	TGCACCAGCAGCTTGGACAGAAACTATGGCTACACCTTC
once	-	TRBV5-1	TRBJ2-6	CASSISTGANVLTF	TGCGCCAGCAGTATAAGCACTGGGGCCAACGTCCTGACTTTC
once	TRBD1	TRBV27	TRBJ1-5	CASRPWGSGTGEKSDQPQHF	TGTGCCAGCAGACCATGGGGATCCGGGACAGGGGAGAAGTCGGATCAGCCCCAGCATTTT
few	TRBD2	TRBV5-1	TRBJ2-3	CASSLRMRGGRVDTQYF	TGCGCCAGCAGCCTCCGGATGCGGGGGGGCCGCGTAGATACGCAGTATTTT
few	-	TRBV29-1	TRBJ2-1	CSAEQLDRLNEQFF	TGCAGCGCCGAACAATTGGACAGATTGAATGAGCAGTTCTTC
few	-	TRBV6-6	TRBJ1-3	CASSHLRGNTIYF	TGTGCCAGCAGCCATCTCCGGGGAAACACCATATATTTT
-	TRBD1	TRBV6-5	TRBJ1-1	CASEGANTEAFF	TGTGCCAGCGAGGGGGCGAACACTGAAGCTTTCTTT
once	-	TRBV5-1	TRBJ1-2	CASSGELFGYTF	TGCGCCAGCAGCGGGGAGTTGTTCGGCTACACCTTC
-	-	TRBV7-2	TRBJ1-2	CASSFLGVRGYTF	TGTGCCAGCAGCTTTCTAGGGGTCCGTGGCTACACCTTC
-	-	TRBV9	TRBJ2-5	CASSVDPAGQETQYF	TGTGCCAGCAGCGTAGATCCGGCAGGTCAAGAGACCCAGTACTTC
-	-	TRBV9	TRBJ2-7	CASSDGGGFYEQYF	TGTGCCAGCAGCGACGGAGGGGGCTTCTACGAGCAGTACTTC
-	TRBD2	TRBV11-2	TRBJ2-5	CASSRLRAGEDQETQYF	TGTGCCAGCAGCCGCCTACGAGCGGGGGAAGATCAAGAGACCCAGTACTTC
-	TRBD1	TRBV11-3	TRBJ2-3	CASSTWDRSDTQYF	TGTGCCAGCAGCACCTGGGACAGGTCGGATACGCAGTATTTT
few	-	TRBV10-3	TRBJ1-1	CAISDRLNTEAFF	TGTGCCATCAGTGACAGGTTGAACACTGAAGCTTTCTTT
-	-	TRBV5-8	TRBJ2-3	CASSFLSGDTQYF	TGTGCCAGCAGCTTTCTTTCGGGGGATACGCAGTATTTT
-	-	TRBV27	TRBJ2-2	CASSVYSPTNTGELFF	TGTGCCAGCAGTGTTTATTCACCTACGAACACCGGGGAGCTGTTTTTT
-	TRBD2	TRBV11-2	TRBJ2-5	CASSLRSLAGGQETQYF	TGTGCCAGCAGCTTAAGGTCCCTAGCGGGGGGGCAGGAGACCCAGTACTTC
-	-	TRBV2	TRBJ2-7	CASMGAAYEQYF	TGTGCCAGCATGGGTGCGGCCTACGAGCAGTACTTC
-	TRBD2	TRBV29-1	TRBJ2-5	CSVGMGLAGSSETQYF	TGCAGCGTTGGGATGGGGCTAGCGGGGTCATCTGAGACCCAGTACTTC
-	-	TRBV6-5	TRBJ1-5	CASSSIRRRGNQPQHF	TGTGCCAGCAGTTCGATCAGGAGACGGGGGAATCAGCCCCAGCATTTT
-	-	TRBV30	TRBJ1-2	CAWSGEWEGYTF	TGTGCCTGGAGTGGGGAGTGGGAAGGCTACACCTTC
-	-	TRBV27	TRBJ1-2	CASSGDLAGYTF	TGTGCCAGCAGTGGGGACTTAGCCGGCTACACCTTC